The 25 T cell receptor beta chains listed next were all sequenced from one sample in a study of OX40 agonist ivuxolimab in advanced cancers. Measured with immunoSEQ multiplex PCR; TCRdb has only the in-frame clones, and not every one. Among tens of thousands of clones listed, 79% were seen once. The sample in question was CD4+ or CD8+ T cells sorted from blood, obtained in a trial of the OX40 agonist ivuxolimab. All receptors come from an adult with an advanced solid tumor such as melanoma, head and neck, liver or kidney cancer.

This clone was seen a few times. V is TRBV5-1 and J is TRBJ1-5; 8 bases are a match to TRBD1. Germline V gene lookup returns CDR1 SGHRS and CDR2 YFSETQ. The junction had 2 bases not matched to a gene; V was cut back by 5 bases and J by 4 bases. CDR3 size: 13 residues. CDR3 nucleotides: TGCGCCAGCAGGACAGGGGAAAATCAGCCCCAGCATTTT. Amino acids: CASRTGENQPQHF. The entire variable domain, with the rest obtained from reference TRBV5-1 and TRBJ1-5, is as follows: KAGVTQTPRYLIKTRGQQVTLSCSPISGHRSVSWYQQTPGQGLQFLFEYFSETQRNKGNFPGRFSGRQFSNSRSEMNVSTLELGDSALYLCASRTGENQPQHFGDGTRLSIL.

By proportion, this clone is medium-sized. The chain links TRBV19 to TRBJ2-3, with TRBD2 matching over 9 bases. Germline V CDR1 and CDR2: LNHDA, SQIVND (reference sequence). V was pared by 1 base and J by 2 bases, with 4 bases of the junction left unmatched. The CDR3 totals 16 residues. CDR3 protein: CASSIGVAGVTDTQYF. The CDR3 DNA is TGTGCCAGTAGTATAGGGGTAGCGGGGGTCACAGATACGCAGTATTTT.

The chain links TRBV14 to TRBJ2-1; D gene ambiguous. The CDR3 contains 17 residues. V shed 1 base and J shed 0 bases, with 13 bases lying between them. Per the germline V gene, CDR1 is SGHDN and CDR2 is FVKESK. CDR3 DNA sequence: TGTGCCAGCAGCCAAGTTACGACGGTGAGCTCCTACAATGAGCAGTTCTTC. Its protein product is CASSQVTTVSSYNEQFF.

The chain recombines TRBV7-9 with TRBJ1-2; D is unclear. Per germline, CDR1 SEHNR and CDR2 FQNEAQ (reference sequence). The V gene lost 3 bases and the J gene lost 2 bases, with 13 bases spanning the gap. The CDR3 runs to 15 residues. This CDR3 is CASSLTLEWNYGYTF. The DNA for the CDR3 is TGTGCCAGCAGCTTGACCCTAGAGTGGAACTATGGCTACACCTTC.

V gene TRBV11-2 combines with J gene TRBJ1-1, with D perhaps TRBD1 (5 bases). The CDR3 sequence is 16 residues long. Looked up from germline, CDR1 is SGHAT and CDR2 is FQNNGV. Trimming took off 3 bases at V and 5 bases at J, with 19 bases between the two ends. CDR3 loop: CASSFEDSGAVTEAFF. The DNA of the CDR3 is TGTGCCAGCAGCTTCGAAGACAGCGGAGCCGTTACTGAAGCTTTCTTT.

The V call is TRBV30, the J call TRBJ1-2; TRBD1 matches at 7 bases. CDR3 length: 14 residues. J lost 1 base, V lost 2 bases, and 4 bases had no gene match. The germline gives CDR1 GTSNPN, CDR2 SVGIG (reference sequence). CDR3: CAWSRTGVNYGYTF. CDR3 coding DNA: TGTGCCTGGAGTAGGACAGGAGTTAACTATGGCTACACCTTC.

This clone was counted a few times. The chain's CDR3 is CASSFGGSGNTIYF. The CDR3, as DNA: TGCGCCAGCAGCTTTGGAGGTTCTGGAAACACCATATATTTT. The chain combines TRBV5-1 with TRBJ1-3, with no clear D. Trimming took off 2 bases at V and 1 base at J, with 7 bases between the two ends. Germline V lookup: CDR1 SGHRS, CDR2 YFSETQ. The CDR3 runs to 14 residues.

The J gene is TRBJ2-7, the V gene TRBV5-1; 8 bases fit TRBD2. The CDR3 covers 13 residues. From germline, CDR1 is SGHRS and CDR2 YFSETQ. Trimming took 2 bases from V and 6 from J; bases not matched to a gene: 4. CDR3 sequence: CASSFEAGVEQYF. The CDR3 region has the DNA TGCGCCAGCAGCTTCGAAGCGGGAGTCGAGCAGTACTTC. Variable domain in full (rest from reference TRBV5-1 and TRBJ2-7): KAGVTQTPRYLIKTRGQQVTLSCSPISGHRSVSWYQQTPGQGLQFLFEYFSETQRNKGNFPGRFSGRQFSNSRSEMNVSTLELGDSALYLCASSFEAGVEQYFGPGTRLTVT.

A word on this clone: Other DNA sequences in this specimen translate into the identical CDR3. This rearrangement joins TRBV27 to TRBJ2-3, with unresolved D. This CDR3 region has 14 residues. V dropped 4 bases and J dropped 0 bases, with 8 bases sitting between them. Germline values: CDR1 MNHEY, CDR2 SMNVEV (reference sequence). CDR3 protein: CASSWARSTDTQYF. For the CDR3, the DNA is TGTGCCAGCAGTTGGGCGCGTAGCACAGATACGCAGTATTTT.

This chain joins TRBV27 and TRBJ2-7, with D possibly TRBD1 on 5 matching bases. The V gene's germline CDR1 is MNHEY and CDR2 SMNVEV (reference sequence). The V end was cut by 2 bases, the J end by 1 base, with 12 bases between. The CDR3 is made up of 15 amino acids. The CDR3 DNA sequence: TGTGCCAGCAGTTTAGGGGCCCTTCCTTCCTACGAGCAGTACTTC. This codes for CASSLGALPSYEQYF.

The genes are TRBV6-5 and TRBJ2-3, with no clear D. V was shortened by 2 bases and J by 5 bases, with 11 bases between the two germline ends. This CDR3 region has 14 residues. The germline V gene has CDR1 MNHEY and CDR2 SVGAGI. The CDR3 DNA reads TGTGCCAGCAGTTACACAAACGGAAGAGATACGCAGTATTTT. Amino acid sequence: CASSYTNGRDTQYF.

The chain joins TRBV4-2 to TRBJ2-7; unclear D gene. CDR3 length equals 13 residues. The V end lost 3 bases, the J end lost 3 bases, and 9 bases lay between the germline ends. Germline CDR1 reads LGHNA; CDR2 reads YNFKEQ. The CDR3 region has the DNA TGTGCCAGCAGCCACGGAACGGACTACGAGCAGTACTTC. This encodes CASSHGTDYEQYF.

Judged by abundance, this clone is medium-sized. This rearrangement joins TRBV7-8 to TRBJ1-5; D uncertain. The CDR3 has 15 amino acids. V lost 0 bases, J lost 5 bases, and 11 bases lay in between. The germline V gene encodes CDR1 SGHVS and CDR2 FQNEAQ. As DNA, the CDR3 is TGTGCCAGCAGCTTAGCCGGGAACCGGGATCAGCCCCAGCATTTT. As protein: CASSLAGNRDQPQHF.

The chain couples TRBV6-6 to TRBJ2-1, with D maybe TRBD1 (6 bases). Germline V gene data show CDR1 as MNHNY and CDR2 as SVGAGI (reference sequence). V lost 5 bases and J lost 5, with 10 bases in between. This CDR3 has 13 amino acids. The DNA for the CDR3 is TGTGCCAGCAGTAATTCAGGGGACAATGAGCAGTTCTTC. This sequence encodes CASSNSGDNEQFF.

The V gene is TRBV4-1, the J gene TRBJ2-3; D tentatively fits TRBD1 or TRBD2 (5 bases each). The V end lost 0 bases, the J end lost 4 bases, and 5 bases lay between the germline ends. The CDR3 is 13 amino acids. The germline CDR1 and CDR2 sequences are MGHRA and YSYEKL. The CDR3 DNA reads TGCGCCAGCAGCCAAGAGGGGGCAGATACGCAGTATTTT. This sequence encodes CASSQEGADTQYF.

V usage is TRBV6-5 and J usage is TRBJ1-5; D is uncertain. Per the germline V gene, CDR1 is MNHEY and CDR2 is SVGAGI. The CDR3 is 16 amino acids. V lost 4 bases to trimming and J lost 5 bases, with 18 bases between them. CDR3 bases: TGTGCCAGCAGTTCTATGGGTCCGATACCGTATCAGCCCCAGCATTTT. This sequence encodes CASSSMGPIPYQPQHF.

The chain combines TRBV13 with TRBJ2-7, with D unresolved. This CDR3 is built from 12 residues. V was pared by 3 bases and J by 7 bases, with 10 bases between. CDR1 PRHDT and CDR2 FYEKMQ come from the germline V gene (reference sequence). This CDR3 is CASSFTPGEQYF. The CDR3 bases are TGTGCCAGCAGCTTCACACCTGGAGAGCAGTACTTC.

This chain joins TRBV18 and TRBJ2-3; D unclear. The germline V and J ends were trimmed by 5 bases and 6 bases, with 15 bases remaining between them. The length of the CDR3 is 14 residues. Germline-derived CDR1 and CDR2 are KGHSH and LQKENI. In DNA form, the CDR3 reads TGTGCCAGCTCATCTGGGCCTGATCCCGATACGCAGTATTTT. This encodes CASSSGPDPDTQYF.

This clone ranks as medium-sized. The rearrangement joins TRBV19 to TRBJ1-1; TRBD1 is a possible D gene (6 bases). Deletions cut 1 base from V and 0 bases from J, with 12 bases between. The germline gives CDR1 LNHDA, CDR2 SQIVND (reference sequence). CDR3 size: 16 residues. In DNA form, the CDR3 reads TGTGCCAGTAGTATAGGGCGGGGGGCCATGAACACTGAAGCTTTCTTT. This sequence encodes CASSIGRGAMNTEAFF.

The V call is TRBV19, the J call TRBJ2-7; TRBD1 aligns across 9 bases. This CDR3 is 17 amino acids long. Germline values: CDR1 LNHDA, CDR2 SQIVND (reference sequence). Trimming cost V 5 bases and J 0 bases; bases outside gene matches: 11. CDR3 DNA: TGTGCCAGTAGTCCATTACCCGGGACAGGGCTCTCCTACGAGCAGTACTTC. This gives the protein CASSPLPGTGLSYEQYF.

This clone was seen a handful of times. The rearrangement joins TRBV28 to TRBJ1-2; 10 bases map to TRBD1. CDR3 length: 14 residues. From germline, CDR1 is MDHEN and CDR2 SYDVKM. V gave up 5 bases and J gave up 8 bases; unmatched junction bases: 8. CDR3 in DNA: TGTGCCAGCAGTACGACAGGGGGCGCATACGGCTACACCTTC. Translated, it gives CASSTTGGAYGYTF.

The genes are TRBV6-4 and TRBJ2-5; 9 bases align to TRBD2. Trimming at V came to 2 bases and at J to 2 bases, leaving 3 bases not matched to a gene. This CDR3 comprises 15 residues. Germline V gene data show CDR1 as MRHNA and CDR2 as SNTAGT. The CDR3 region has the DNA TGTGCCAGCAGTGACGTAGCGGGGGCTCAAGAGACCCAGTACTTC. Its translation: CASSDVAGAQETQYF.

The chain carries TRBV7-2 and TRBJ1-5; D gene uncertain. CDR1 is SGHTA and CDR2 is FQGNSA in the germline V gene. This CDR3 is built from 13 residues. The V end was cut by 5 bases, the J end by 2 bases, with 7 bases between. The CDR3 sequence is CASSTGRNQPQHF. CDR3 DNA sequence: TGTGCCAGCAGCACGGGTCGCAATCAGCCCCAGCATTTT.

This clone is a singleton in its sample. V and J are TRBV7-3 and TRBJ2-3; D gene ambiguous. The CDR3 totals 15 residues. CDR1 SGHTA and CDR2 FQGTGA come from the germline V gene. V was cut by 5 bases and J by 3 bases, with 15 bases left in between. The CDR3 DNA reads as TGTGCCAGCAGCCCTGGTAGTGGGCCGACAGATACGCAGTATTTT. Its protein product is CASSPGSGPTDTQYF. The full variable domain, in which reference TRBV7-3 and TRBJ2-3 provide the parts outside the CDR3, is GAGVSQTPSNKVTEKGKYVELRCDPISGHTALYWYRQSLGQGPEFLIYFQGTGAADDSGLPNDRFFAVRPEGSVSTLKIQRTERGDSAVYLCASSPGSGPTDTQYFGPGTRLTVL.

This clone is termed medium-sized. This chain links TRBV7-6 with TRBJ2-7; D not certain. CDR3 length: 15 residues. V was shortened by 4 bases and J by 1 base, with 14 bases between the two germline ends. Germline V gene sequence: CDR1 SGHVS, CDR2 FNYEAQ. The CDR3 DNA reads TGTGCCAGCAGCTCCGACGGACGAAGTTCCTACGAGCAGTACTTC. It translates to CASSSDGRSSYEQYF.